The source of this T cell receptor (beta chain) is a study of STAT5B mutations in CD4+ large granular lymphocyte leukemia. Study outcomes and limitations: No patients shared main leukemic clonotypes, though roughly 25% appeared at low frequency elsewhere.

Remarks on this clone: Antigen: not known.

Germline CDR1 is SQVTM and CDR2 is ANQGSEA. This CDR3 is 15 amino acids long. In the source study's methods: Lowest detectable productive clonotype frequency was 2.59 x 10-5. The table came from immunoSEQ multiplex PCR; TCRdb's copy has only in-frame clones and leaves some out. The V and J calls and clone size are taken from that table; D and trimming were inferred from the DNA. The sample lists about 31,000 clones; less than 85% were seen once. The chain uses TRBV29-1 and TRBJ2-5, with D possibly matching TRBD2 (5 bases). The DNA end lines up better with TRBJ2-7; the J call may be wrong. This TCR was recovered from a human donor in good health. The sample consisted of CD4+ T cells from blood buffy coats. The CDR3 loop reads CSVEGGRKSGYEQYF. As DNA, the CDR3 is TGCAGCGTTGAAGGAGGACGGAAGAGCGGTTACGAGCAGTACTTC.